This T cell receptor beta chain is drawn from a study of T-cell reconstitution after alpha-beta-depleted transplantation in children. Preparation of the TCRbeta library was carried out with unique molecular identifiers. One entry per CDR3 protein, called by TCRdb with MiXCR from the PCR reads. This table holds about 610,000 distinct CDR3 sequences, approximately 10% found once. The CDR3 consists of 13 residues. V lost 3 bases and J lost 9, with 13 bases in between. The V gene's germline CDR1 is SGHRS and CDR2 YFSETQ. The V gene is TRBV5-1, the J gene TRBJ2-1, with D possibly matching TRBD2 (5 bases). This TCR was recovered from a human donor who donated a stem cell graft to a child with acute myeloid leukemia. This material consisted of PBMCs from the stem cell graft donor, taken from the stem cell graft. DNA of the CDR3: TGCGCCAGCAGCTGGAAACTAGATGGTGAGCAGTTCTTC. It translates to CASSWKLDGEQFF.